This entry features one T cell receptor beta chain sequence. Its antigen is unknown. Combining a sample-barcoded 5' primer with a J-beta primer mix, a second PCR ran for 7 to 11 cycles. Through a template-switch adaptor with 12 random nucleotides, each cDNA molecule received a tag. Every sample gave at least 2.5 million paired-end reads containing CDR3. MiXCR, run by TCRdb on the 5' RACE reads, gives a single entry per CDR3 protein. Seen here are 380,000 or so distinct CDR3 sequences, approximately 52% observed once, and the top ten hold about 54%. This record belongs to a study of blood T cells in healthy people across ages. Whole-study results and caveats: PBMCs that were unsorted prevented a conclusive naive versus antigen-experienced comparison.

The CDR3 runs 16 residues. The V end was cut by 2 bases, the J end by 4 bases, with 18 bases between. Germline CDR1 DFQATT, CDR2 SNEGSKA (reference sequence). This chain links TRBV20-1 with TRBJ1-5; a weak D match, TRBD1 (5 bases). Material for sequencing was blood. The receptor comes from a man aged 55 to 70 in good health. The CDR3 bases are TGCAGTGCTAGACACAAGGGGAATATATGGAATCAGCCCCAGCATTTT. It translates to CSARHKGNIWNQPQHF.